Below are 29 T cell receptor beta chains sequenced from a single sample in a study of vaccination and CD4 T cells after COVID-19. Sequencing of cultured CD4+ T cell DNA used the Oncomine TCR Beta short-read assay. TCRdb called the PCR reads again in MiXCR, with one record for every CDR3 protein. The sample consists of about 17,000 distinct CDR3 sequences, over 55% of them appearing once. Treatment of the sample: approximately nine-day PBMC culture with coronavirus spike peptide pools or control peptides (ViraFEST assay). The antigens these receptors bind are not known. The sample here was CD4+ T cells from blood, cultured in vitro, taken after SARS-CoV-2 vaccination. Receptor source: a human donor who had recovered from COVID-19.

V and J are TRBV6-5 and TRBJ1-1, with D hard to call. Trimming left V 0 bases short and J 7 bases short, with 6 bases between. This CDR3 region has 12 residues. Germline V lookup: CDR1 MNHEY, CDR2 SVGAGI. The CDR3 DNA is TGTGCCAGCAGTTACTCGGGCAGTGAAGCTTTCTTT. Residues: CASSYSGSEAFF.

The V call is TRBV12-3 or TRBV12-4, the J call TRBJ1-1, with no clear D. Trimming took off 5 bases at V and 8 bases at J, with 9 bases between the two ends. The CDR3 runs to 11 residues. The CDR3 coding sequence is TGTGCCAGCAGTGTCACCCCGGAAGCTTTCTTT. Its translation is CASSVTPEAFF.

This chain connects TRBV29-1 to TRBJ1-2, with D possibly matching TRBD1 (6 bases). Germline-derived CDR1 and CDR2 are SQVTM and ANQGSEA. The CDR3 totals 14 residues. V dropped 4 bases and J dropped 5 bases, with 17 bases sitting between them. The chain's CDR3 is CSVVGGAEWYGYTF. CDR3 nucleotide sequence: TGCAGCGTTGTCGGGGGGGCCGAGTGGTATGGCTACACCTTC.

The rearrangement links TRBV20-1 to TRBJ2-1; 7 nucleotides match TRBD2. V was pared by 0 bases and J by 4 bases, with 12 bases of the junction left unmatched. In germline, CDR1 is DFQATT, CDR2 SNEGSKA (reference sequence). The CDR3 has 17 amino acids. CDR3 amino acids: CSARDRGGRSRYNEQFF. The CDR3 DNA follows: TGCAGTGCTAGAGATCGGGGCGGGAGAAGTCGTTACAATGAGCAGTTCTTC.

V and J are TRBV12-3 or TRBV12-4 and TRBJ1-5; D possibly corresponds to TRBD1 (5 bases). The V and J ends lost 1 base and 4 bases respectively, with 5 bases between them. This CDR3 has 13 residues. The CDR3 sequence: CASSLGQNQPQHF. The CDR3 coding sequence is TGTGCCAGCAGTTTAGGACAGAATCAGCCCCAGCATTTT.

This chain connects TRBV6-5 to TRBJ1-6, with D tentatively TRBD1 (6 bases). V was shortened by 4 bases and J by 8 bases, with 12 bases between the two germline ends. CDR3 size: 14 residues. Germline lookup yields CDR1 MNHEY and CDR2 SVGAGI. CDR3 DNA: TGTGCCAGCAGTTTGGGGGGCCGGGATTCACCCCTCCACTTT. Its translation is CASSLGGRDSPLHF.

V gene TRBV5-1 combines with J gene TRBJ1-1, with D unresolved. The V end lost 4 bases, the J end lost 0 bases, and 13 bases lay between the germline ends. The CDR3 is 15 amino acids. The germline gives CDR1 SGHRS, CDR2 YFSETQ. The CDR3 here is CASSTSGRLNTEAFF. As DNA, the CDR3 is TGCGCCAGCAGCACAAGTGGACGGTTGAACACTGAAGCTTTCTTT. The variable domain in full, with the rest retrieved from reference TRBV5-1 and TRBJ1-1, is KAGVTQTPRYLIKTRGQQVTLSCSPISGHRSVSWYQQTPGQGLQFLFEYFSETQRNKGNFPGRFSGRQFSNSRSEMNVSTLELGDSALYLCASSTSGRLNTEAFFGQGTRLTVV.

The chain joins TRBV28 to TRBJ1-5; the D is unclear. Trimming removed 10 bases at V and 2 bases at J, with 12 bases between. Germline values: CDR1 MDHEN, CDR2 SYDVKM. The CDR3 consists of 13 residues. CDR3 protein: CATAWVRNQPQHF. The CDR3 DNA is TGTGCCACCGCCTGGGTACGCAATCAGCCCCAGCATTTT.

The chain employs TRBV11-2 and TRBJ2-5, with D perhaps matching TRBD1 or TRBD2 (5 bases each). Germline V gives CDR1 SGHAT, CDR2 FQNNGV. V was clipped by 5 bases and J by 7 bases, with 26 bases between them. The CDR3 consists of 17 residues. CDR3 sequence reads: CASSLHGWGTAQRTQYF. As DNA, the CDR3 is TGTGCCAGCAGCCTCCATGGGTGGGGGACCGCCCAACGGACCCAGTACTTC.

This clonotype was found a few times. This chain joins TRBV6-2 or TRBV6-3 and TRBJ1-5, with 9 positions matching TRBD1. V gave up 4 bases and J gave up 6 bases; unmatched junction bases: 7. CDR3 length equals 15 residues. Germline loops: CDR1 MNHEY, CDR2 SVGEGT. The CDR3 is CASSLSGTGTQPQHF. In nucleotides, the CDR3 is TGTGCCAGCAGTTTGTCCGGGACAGGGACTCAGCCCCAGCATTTT.

The J gene is TRBJ2-7, the V gene TRBV11-3; D unclear. The CDR3 is 14 residues long. Germline values: CDR1 SGHNT, CDR2 YENEEA. Trimming pared 0 bases from V and 1 base from J, leaving 7 bases between. In DNA form, the CDR3 reads TGTGCCAGCAGCTTAGAGGCAGGATCCTACGAGCAGTACTTC. Translating gives CASSLEAGSYEQYF.

The chain couples TRBV10-3 to TRBJ1-5; unclear D gene. CDR3 length: 16 amino acids. V was pared by 11 bases and J by 1 base, with 21 bases between. Germline-derived CDR1 and CDR2 are ENHRY and SYGVKD. CDR3 sequence reads: CASQDIRKGSNQPQHF. The CDR3 nucleotides read TGTGCCTCCCAAGACATTCGAAAAGGGAGCAATCAGCCCCAGCATTTT.

This clonotype was seen more than once but under ten times. The chain is built from TRBV5-4 and TRBJ2-7; 13 bases map to TRBD2. Germline V gives CDR1 SGHNT, CDR2 YYREEE (reference sequence). The CDR3 contains 15 residues. With V trimmed by 0 bases and J by 6 bases, 3 bases remained unmatched. For the CDR3, the DNA is TGTGCCAGCAGCTTGGAAGGACTAGCGGGAGTCGAGCAGTACTTC. Its translation: CASSLEGLAGVEQYF.

The chain has TRBV27 and TRBJ1-6, with D maybe TRBD1 (5 bases). The CDR3 is 18 residues long. V lost 6 bases and J lost 5, with 23 bases in between. Germline assignment: CDR1 MNHEY and CDR2 SMNVEV (reference sequence). Written as DNA, the CDR3 is TGTGCCAGCAGACCGGGAAGGATCGGGACTGTAAATAATTCACCCCTCCACTTT. Protein product: CASRPGRIGTVNNSPLHF.

A single count supports this clonotype. The chain has TRBV20-1 and TRBJ1-6; TRBD1 matches at 8 bases. J was trimmed by 9 bases and V by 5 bases; bases with no gene match: 9. Germline-derived CDR1 and CDR2 are DFQATT and SNEGSKA (reference sequence). This CDR3 has 14 residues. The CDR3 DNA follows: TGCAGTGCTCGGACAGGGATTAGTAGTTCACCCCTCCACTTT. Encoded protein: CSARTGISSSPLHF.

The J gene is TRBJ2-5, the V gene TRBV11-3; 8 nucleotides match TRBD1. V dropped 5 bases and J dropped 9; count of bases not matched to a gene: 11. CDR1 and CDR2 (germline): SGHNT, YENEEA. This CDR3 is 14 amino acids long. The CDR3 sequence is CASSPRTGTESQYF. In DNA, the CDR3 is TGTGCCAGCAGCCCACGGACAGGGACAGAATCCCAGTACTTC.

The chain employs TRBV2 and TRBJ1-1; no firm D call. V shed 6 bases and J shed 3 bases, with 14 bases lying between them. Germline CDR1 is SNHLY and CDR2 is FYNNEI. This CDR3 spans 14 amino acids. The CDR3 here is CASRRRYTDTEAFF. The CDR3 DNA reads as TGTGCCAGCAGAAGACGGTATACGGACACTGAAGCTTTCTTT.

The chain combines TRBV25-1 with TRBJ1-1; D gene ambiguous. Germline CDR1 is MGHDK and CDR2 is SYGVNS. The CDR3 sequence is 16 residues long. Trimming took off 5 bases at V and 4 bases at J, with 20 bases between the two ends. CDR3 nucleotide sequence: TGTGCCAGCAGTTCATTCCTGGGGAATTTAATCACTGAAGCTTTCTTT. Translation: CASSSFLGNLITEAFF. Combining the CDR3 with reference TRBV25-1 and TRBJ1-1 gives the whole variable domain EADIYQTPRYLVIGTGKKITLECSQTMGHDKMYWYQQDPGMELHLIHYSYGVNSTEKGDLSSESTVSRIRTEHFPLTLESARPSHTSQYLCASSSFLGNLITEAFFGQGTRLTVV.

The chain is built from TRBV5-1 and TRBJ2-5; 10 nucleotides align to TRBD2. Trimming at V came to 5 bases and at J to 1 base, leaving 8 bases not matched to a gene. The CDR3 is 16 residues long. The germline V gene has CDR1 SGHRS and CDR2 YFSETQ. Here the CDR3 reads CASSSGGLAAQETQYF. CDR3 DNA sequence: TGCGCCAGCAGTTCCGGCGGACTAGCGGCCCAAGAGACCCAGTACTTC.

This clonotype was found once. This chain links TRBV12-3 or TRBV12-4 with TRBJ2-7, with a tentative D call TRBD2 (6 bases). V lost 4 bases and J 4 bases, leaving 8 bases between the germline ends. The CDR3 totals 12 residues. In nucleotides, the CDR3 is TGTGCCAGCAGTTCCGGGGGTTACGAGCAGTACTTC. Amino acids: CASSSGGYEQYF.

The chain is built from TRBV2 and TRBJ2-5; D not certain. Germline CDR1 and CDR2: SNHLY and FYNNEI. Trimming took 0 bases from V and 3 from J, leaving 11 bases between them. This CDR3 is built from 15 residues. The DNA for the CDR3 is TGTGCCAGCAGTGAAGCGCGTGGAGAAAAAGAGACCCAGTACTTC. Amino acid sequence: CASSEARGEKETQYF. Based on the CDR3 plus reference TRBV2 and TRBJ2-5, the full variable domain is EPEVTQTPSHQVTQMGQEVILRCVPISNHLYFYWYRQILGQKVEFLVSFYNNEISEKSEIFDDQFSVERPDGSNFTLKIRSTKLEDSAMYFCASSEARGEKETQYFGPGTRLLVL.

This clonotype is large (0.1 to 1%) in the sample. The chain uses TRBV29-1 and TRBJ2-3; either TRBD1 or TRBD2 may fit D (7 bases each). This CDR3 comprises 13 residues. Trimming stripped 5 bases from V and 4 bases from J, with 13 bases between. Looked up from germline, CDR1 is SQVTM and CDR2 is ANQGSEA. CDR3: CSVQQGGADTQYF. DNA for the CDR3: TGCAGCGTTCAGCAGGGGGGGGCAGATACGCAGTATTTT.

This rearrangement joins TRBV5-4 to TRBJ1-2; TRBD1 matches at 7 bases. The trim removed 5 bases at V and 6 bases at J, leaving 7 bases unmatched. Germline V gene data show CDR1 as SGHNT and CDR2 as YYREEE (reference sequence). The CDR3 consists of 13 residues. In nucleotides, the CDR3 is TGTGCCAGCAGGCCGCTCGACAGGGATGGCTACACCTTC. It translates to CASRPLDRDGYTF.

This rearrangement joins TRBV20-1 to TRBJ2-7; possible D gene TRBD2, 5 bases. V was shortened by 5 bases and J by 5 bases, with 13 bases between the two germline ends. The CDR3 extends over 12 amino acids. Germline CDR1 DFQATT, CDR2 SNEGSKA (reference sequence). CDR3: CSAAGYSDEQYF. DNA for the CDR3: TGCAGTGCTGCGGGCTATTCGGACGAGCAGTACTTC.

The chain has TRBV12-3 or TRBV12-4 and TRBJ1-6; unclear D gene. Trimming took off 2 bases at V and 5 bases at J, with 7 bases between the two ends. The CDR3 is 14 amino acids. The CDR3 DNA is TGTGCCAGCAGTTTAACGGGCAATAATTCACCCCTCCACTTT. It codes for CASSLTGNNSPLHF.

V gene TRBV7-8 combines with J gene TRBJ2-3; 7 nucleotides align to TRBD2. This CDR3 has 18 amino acids. The ends lost 0 bases at V and 0 bases at J; junction bases unmatched: 9. Germline assignment: CDR1 SGHVS and CDR2 FQNEAQ. DNA for the CDR3: TGTGCCAGCAGCTTAGCGTTACTGGCGGGGGTCAGCACAGATACGCAGTATTTT. It yields the protein CASSLALLAGVSTDTQYF.

This clonotype was seen a handful of times. Written as DNA, the CDR3 is TGTGCCAGCAGTTCCCGGACGGGGAATGGCTACACCTTC. It codes for CASSSRTGNGYTF. This rearrangement joins TRBV27 to TRBJ1-2; D is uncertain. This CDR3 contains 13 residues. The ends were cut back, 4 bases at V and 6 bases at J, with 12 bases in the middle. Looked up from germline, CDR1 is MNHEY and CDR2 is SMNVEV (reference sequence).

The rearrangement links TRBV19 to TRBJ1-2; D is perhaps TRBD1 (5 bases). V was pared by 6 bases and J by 3 bases, with 14 bases between. This CDR3 spans 14 amino acids. The V gene's germline CDR1 is LNHDA and CDR2 SQIVND (reference sequence). The CDR3 nucleotides read TGTGCCAGTAGACCAGACAGAACCTACTATGGCTACACCTTC. It encodes CASRPDRTYYGYTF.

The V call is TRBV11-3, the J call TRBJ2-5; 8 nucleotides line up with TRBD2. CDR1 and CDR2 (germline): SGHNT, YENEEA. The CDR3 covers 15 residues. Unmatched junction bases numbered 7, after V lost 2 bases and J lost 5 bases. CDR3 in amino acids: CASSLLGRGAETQYF. CDR3 in DNA: TGTGCCAGCAGCTTATTGGGGCGGGGGGCGGAGACCCAGTACTTC.